The 24 T cell receptor beta chains reported below all come from one sample, sequenced in a study of T-cell reconstitution after alpha-beta-depleted transplantation in children. Preparation of the TCRbeta library used unique molecular identifiers. TCRdb independently ran MiXCR on the PCR reads; one entry per CDR3 protein. The repertoire includes around 250,000 distinct CDR3 sequences, under 9.5% of them detected once, and almost 6.5% sits in the top ten. This sample comprised PBMCs, mostly from graft donor cells, obtained 180 days after TCRalphabeta/CD19-depleted stem cell transplant. The receptors derive from a male patient under 18 who had a stem cell transplant for acute lymphoblastic leukemia, so the T cells may come from the graft donor.

This clonotype was counted ten times or more. This sequence joins TRBV5-5 and TRBJ1-1; D remains unclear. Germline V gene data show CDR1 as SGHKS and CDR2 as YYEKEE (reference sequence). The CDR3 is 13 amino acids. V lost 1 base, J lost 6 bases, and 10 bases lay in between. CDR3 loop: CASSLNGVAEAFF. DNA of the CDR3: TGTGCCAGCAGCTTGAACGGGGTAGCTGAAGCTTTCTTT.

This clonotype was detected ten times or more. This rearrangement joins TRBV5-1 to TRBJ2-3; 10 bases line up with TRBD1. V shed 5 bases, J shed 7 bases, and the junction held 13 bases outside the gene matches. CDR3 length: 16 amino acids. Germline CDR1 and CDR2: SGHRS and YFSETQ. The CDR3 here is CASRPQTGGAVYTQYF. The CDR3 DNA is TGCGCCAGCAGACCTCAGACAGGGGGCGCCGTCTATACGCAGTATTTT.

This clonotype appeared many times. V is TRBV7-2 and J is TRBJ1-1; no clear D gene. The V gene's germline CDR1 is SGHTA and CDR2 FQGNSA. The CDR3 consists of 15 residues. The ends were cut back, 5 bases at V and 0 bases at J, with 13 bases in the middle. This CDR3 reads CASSPDPRVNTEAFF. CDR3 sequence (DNA): TGTGCCAGCAGCCCGGACCCCCGGGTGAACACTGAAGCTTTCTTT.

This clonotype occurred many times. The rearrangement joins TRBV7-3 to TRBJ2-5; D assignment may be TRBD1 or TRBD2 (5 bases each). V dropped 1 base and J dropped 2 bases, with 14 bases sitting between them. This CDR3 is built from 16 residues. In germline, CDR1 is SGHTA, CDR2 FQGTGA. CDR3 loop: CASSLMGPGRQETQYF. The CDR3 coding sequence is TGTGCCAGCAGCTTAATGGGGCCTGGGAGACAAGAGACCCAGTACTTC.

This clonotype was picked up a small number of times. The chain carries TRBV7-2 and TRBJ1-2; TRBD1 matches 7 bases. The CDR3 runs to 15 residues. The V and J ends lost 0 bases and 8 bases, in that order; junction bases with no gene match: 9. CDR1 and CDR2 from the germline V gene are SGHTA and FQGNSA. DNA of the CDR3: TGTGCCAGCAGCTTAGCATCGACAGGGAGAGGGGGCTACACCTTC. It translates to CASSLASTGRGGYTF.

With regard to this clonotype: A read error may explain this, as a much larger clone is one base away. The chain combines TRBV20-1 with TRBJ1-5, with no clear D. V lost 0 bases and J 7 bases, leaving 16 bases between the germline ends. The CDR3 sequence is 15 residues long. From germline, CDR1 is DFQATT and CDR2 SNEGSKA (reference sequence). The CDR3 DNA follows: TGCAGTGCTAGAGATCGGGCCAGTCTACAACAGCCCCAGCATTTT. Amino acid sequence: CSARDRASLQQPQHF.

This clonotype was observed many times. This chain links TRBV27 with TRBJ1-3; D remains unclear. The CDR3 loop spans 14 amino acids. Germline lookup yields CDR1 MNHEY and CDR2 SMNVEV (reference sequence). V lost 2 bases and J lost 4, with 9 bases in between. The CDR3 region is CASSLGHPGNTIYF. The CDR3 region has the DNA TGTGCCAGCAGTTTAGGGCACCCAGGAAACACCATATATTTT.

In this sample, this clonotype turned up many times. J is TRBJ2-3 and V is TRBV29-1, with TRBD2 matching 13 bases. The CDR3 is 15 amino acids. J gave up 5 bases and V 7 bases, and 9 bases lay outside the gene matches. Germline V gene lookup returns CDR1 SQVTM and CDR2 ANQGSEA. CDR3 DNA sequence: TGCAGCGCACGGACTAGCGGGAGTCGGGGAGATACGCAGTATTTT. Encoded protein: CSARTSGSRGDTQYF.

This clonotype is deemed medium-sized. The rearrangement joins TRBV2 to TRBJ2-3; D may be TRBD1 or TRBD2 (5 bases each). The CDR3 covers 14 residues. Germline V CDR1 and CDR2: SNHLY, FYNNEI. V was trimmed by 8 bases and J by 1 base, leaving 13 bases between them. The CDR3 DNA follows: TGTGCCAGCCTATGGGACCTAGGCACAGATACGCAGTATTTT. Protein product: CASLWDLGTDTQYF.

This clonotype was picked up many times. The V call is TRBV12-3 or TRBV12-4, the J call TRBJ2-3; D gene ambiguous. This CDR3 is 11 amino acids long. The V end was cut by 4 bases, the J end by 8 bases, with 7 bases between. The CDR3: CASSSEVTQYF. The CDR3 DNA sequence: TGTGCCAGCAGTTCCGAGGTTACGCAGTATTTT.

This clonotype was seen at least ten times. The genes are TRBV7-9 and TRBJ2-7, with 7 bases identical to TRBD1. Germline CDR1 is SEHNR and CDR2 is FQNEAQ (reference sequence). The V and J ends lost 5 bases and 2 bases, in that order; junction bases with no gene match: 9. The CDR3 covers 15 residues. Written as DNA, the CDR3 is TGTGCCAGCAGCCTGAGACAGGGTTCGCCCTACGAGCAGTACTTC. Residues: CASSLRQGSPYEQYF.

This clonotype was counted at least ten times. The rearrangement joins TRBV20-1 to TRBJ1-4; unclear D gene. CDR3 length: 10 residues. Germline V gene data show CDR1 as DFQATT and CDR2 as SNEGSKA (reference sequence). V lost 3 bases, J lost 9 bases, and 5 bases lay in between. CDR3 in DNA: TGCAGTGCTAGGTCACAAAAACTGTTTTTT. Amino acids: CSARSQKLFF.

This clonotype was picked up many times. J is TRBJ2-7 and V is TRBV3-1, with 8 bases fitting TRBD2. After removal of 3 bases from V and 11 bases from J, the junction contained 6 bases not matched to a gene. Germline lookup yields CDR1 LGHDT and CDR2 YNNKEL (reference sequence). The CDR3 consists of 12 residues. The CDR3 nucleotides read TGTGCCAGCAGCCATGGCCCGGGGGGGAAGTACTTC. This sequence encodes CASSHGPGGKYF.

The gene calls are TRBV27 and TRBJ2-7, with 7 bases fitting TRBD1. With 4 bases clipped from V and 0 bases from J, the junction kept 6 bases outside the gene matches. The length of the CDR3 is 15 residues. Germline V lookup: CDR1 MNHEY, CDR2 SMNVEV (reference sequence). CDR3 DNA sequence: TGTGCCAGCAGTTCCGACAGGGTCAGCTCCTACGAGCAGTACTTC. Its translation: CASSSDRVSSYEQYF.

In this sample, this clonotype turned up many times. This rearrangement joins TRBV5-4 to TRBJ2-1; D not certain. V lost 2 bases, J lost 3 bases, and 12 bases lay in between. This CDR3 has 15 residues. From germline, CDR1 is SGHNT and CDR2 YYREEE (reference sequence). The CDR3 DNA follows: TGTGCCAGCAGCTTACCCCACCGGAGCTACAATGAGCAGTTCTTC. Encoded protein: CASSLPHRSYNEQFF.

This clonotype was seen repeatedly, ten times or more. This sequence joins TRBV18 and TRBJ2-1; the D call may be TRBD1 or TRBD2 (5 bases each). V lost 2 bases and J 9 bases, leaving 8 bases between the germline ends. There are 12 residues in the CDR3. Germline-derived CDR1 and CDR2 are KGHSH and LQKENI. The CDR3 DNA is TGTGCCAGCTCACCAGAGAGGGGTGAGCAGTTCTTC. Translating it yields CASSPERGEQFF.

This clonotype has a count of ten or more. The chain couples TRBV15 to TRBJ2-3; D uncertain. Germline V gene sequence: CDR1 LNHNV, CDR2 YYDKDF (reference sequence). Trimming pared 0 bases from V and 3 bases from J, leaving 13 bases between. CDR3 length: 16 residues. The CDR3 sequence: CATSREVAGLTDTQYF. In nucleotides, the CDR3 is TGTGCCACCAGCAGAGAAGTCGCCGGTTTAACAGATACGCAGTATTTT.

This clonotype showed up many times. V is TRBV11-2 and J is TRBJ1-1, with D possibly TRBD1 on 6 matching bases. CDR1 SGHAT and CDR2 FQNNGV come from the germline V gene. V was cut by 5 bases and J by 5 bases, with 12 bases left in between. The CDR3 contains 13 residues. The CDR3 region is CASSQGRGTEAFF. The CDR3 DNA reads as TGTGCCAGCAGCCAGGGGAGGGGGACTGAAGCTTTCTTT.

At least ten counts were recorded for this clonotype. The chain recombines TRBV7-8 with TRBJ2-3; TRBD2 matches at 12 bases. V dropped 3 bases and J dropped 1; count of bases not matched to a gene: 14. CDR1 is SGHVS, CDR2 FQNEAQ, per germline. This CDR3 comprises 20 residues. This CDR3 reads CASSFTSGGFKGLGTDTQYF. The CDR3 coding sequence is TGTGCCAGCAGCTTTACTAGCGGGGGGTTTAAGGGGCTAGGCACAGATACGCAGTATTTT.

This clonotype was counted ten times or more. This sequence joins TRBV4-2 and TRBJ1-5; D is undetermined. The CDR3 contains 16 residues. Germline lookup yields CDR1 LGHNA and CDR2 YNFKEQ. V was cut by 0 bases and J by 3 bases, with 12 bases left in between. DNA of the CDR3: TGTGCCAGCAGCCAAGATAGACGAGCTTACAATCAGCCCCAGCATTTT. Protein product: CASSQDRRAYNQPQHF.

This clonotype was observed many times. The V call is TRBV5-1, the J call TRBJ2-4; no firm D call. V was cut by 4 bases and J by 5 bases, with 16 bases left in between. The CDR3 has 15 amino acids. The germline CDR1 and CDR2 sequences are SGHRS and YFSETQ. The chain's CDR3 is CASSPRPPNENIQYF. DNA of the CDR3: TGCGCCAGCAGCCCCCGCCCCCCCAATGAAAACATTCAGTACTTC.

This clonotype was seen a handful of times. The chain recombines TRBV25-1 with TRBJ2-2; D is possibly TRBD2 (5 bases). The CDR3 spans 12 residues. Germline CDR1 reads MGHDK; CDR2 reads SYGVNS. V dropped 1 base and J dropped 8 bases, with 5 bases sitting between them. The CDR3 protein is CASSELAGELFF. Here the CDR3 DNA reads TGTGCCAGCAGTGAATTAGCGGGGGAGCTGTTTTTT. The full variable domain, with the rest looked up from reference TRBV25-1 and TRBJ2-2, is EADIYQTPRYLVIGTGKKITLECSQTMGHDKMYWYQQDPGMELHLIHYSYGVNSTEKGDLSSESTVSRIRTEHFPLTLESARPSHTSQYLCASSELAGELFFGEGSRLTVL.

This clonotype turned up a few times. The chain carries TRBV7-9 and TRBJ1-2; 9 bases fit TRBD1. Trimming removed 1 base from V and 13 bases from J; junction bases left unmatched: 1. The germline CDR1 and CDR2 sequences are SEHNR and FQNEAQ (reference sequence). There are 11 residues in the CDR3. The CDR3: CASSLGTGATF. In DNA form, the CDR3 reads TGTGCCAGCAGCTTAGGGACAGGGGCCACCTTC.

Ten or more counts support this clonotype. The CDR3 nucleotides are TGTGCCAGCAGTTCTCCCTCAGGGTGGACTTTCTACGAGCAGTACTTC. This encodes CASSSPSGWTFYEQYF. The chain combines TRBV12-3 or TRBV12-4 with TRBJ2-7; TRBD1 or TRBD2 may be the D gene (5 bases each). V was clipped by 4 bases and J by 3 bases, with 19 bases between them. The length of the CDR3 is 16 residues.